One sample yielded the 17 T cell receptor beta chains listed below, sequenced in a study of blood T cell repertoires in COVID-19. Some clones are missing from TCRdb's copy, which holds only in-frame ones; the method was immunoSEQ multiplex PCR. The profile shows 70,000 to 100,000 clones, approximately 90% of them singletons. Sample: peripheral blood. These TCRs come from a woman of 80 years or more with acute or convalescent COVID-19.

A few counts support this clone. V gene TRBV7-9 combines with J gene TRBJ2-1; possibly TRBD1 for D (6 bases). The CDR3 length is 13 residues. Germline V gene sequence: CDR1 SEHNR, CDR2 FQNEAQ (reference sequence). Trimming removed 1 base from V and 6 bases from J, with 7 bases in between. The CDR3 reads CASSLVDSNEQFF. In nucleotides, the CDR3 is TGTGCCAGCAGCTTAGTGGACAGCAATGAGCAGTTCTTC.

CDR3 DNA: TGTGCCAGCAGCCCCCCGGGGACTAGCGGAGCTAGCACAGATACGCAGTATTTT. It specifies CASSPPGTSGASTDTQYF. The chain combines TRBV5-4 with TRBJ2-3, with TRBD2 matching 11 bases. Germline CDR1 is SGHNT and CDR2 is YYREEE (reference sequence). This CDR3 has 18 residues. Trimming cost V 4 bases and J 0 bases; bases outside gene matches: 10.

The count of this clone is one. The chain links TRBV27 to TRBJ2-2; the D is unclear. V lost 5 bases to trimming and J lost 6 bases, with 16 bases between them. The CDR3 contains 15 residues. The germline gives CDR1 MNHEY, CDR2 SMNVEV (reference sequence). CDR3 residues: CASSLLPTGSGELFF. The CDR3 coding sequence is TGTGCCAGCAGTCTCCTCCCGACGGGTTCCGGGGAGCTGTTTTTT.

The rearrangement uses TRBV2 and TRBJ1-1; no clear D. V dropped 3 bases and J dropped 1 base, with 12 bases sitting between them. The CDR3 has 15 amino acids. Germline CDR1 and CDR2: SNHLY and FYNNEI. In DNA form, the CDR3 reads TGTGCCAGCAGTGAGGAGGAGGCTTCGAACACTGAAGCTTTCTTT. It encodes CASSEEEASNTEAFF.

The chain has TRBV11-2 and TRBJ2-1; perhaps TRBD2 as D (5 bases). Trimming pared 1 base from V and 6 bases from J, leaving 13 bases between. Germline loops: CDR1 SGHAT, CDR2 FQNNGV. The CDR3 spans 15 residues. In DNA form, the CDR3 reads TGTGCCAGCAGCTTAGGCAGCGGTGCAGGCAATGAGCAGTTCTTC. Protein product: CASSLGSGAGNEQFF.

This rearrangement joins TRBV13 to TRBJ1-2; 8 nucleotides align to TRBD1. CDR1 and CDR2 (germline): PRHDT, FYEKMQ (reference sequence). With V trimmed by 5 bases and J by 5 bases, 7 bases remained unmatched. This CDR3 has 14 amino acids. The CDR3 protein is CASSQGTGEYGYTF. The CDR3, as DNA: TGTGCCAGCAGCCAAGGGACAGGAGAGTATGGCTACACCTTC. The full variable domain, completed using reference TRBV13 and TRBJ1-2, is AAGVIQSPRHLIKEKRETATLKCYPIPRHDTVYWYQQGPGQDPQFLISFYEKMQSDKGSIPDRFSAQQFSDYHSELNMSSLELGDSALYFCASSQGTGEYGYTFGSGTRLTVV.

The gene calls are TRBV6-5 and TRBJ2-3; D unresolved. The CDR3 runs 12 residues. V shed 7 bases and J shed 5 bases, with 10 bases lying between them. Germline V CDR1 and CDR2: MNHEY, SVGAGI. CDR3 DNA sequence: TGTGCCAGCACCCTAGTCTTAGATACGCAGTATTTT. Amino acids: CASTLVLDTQYF.

This rearrangement joins TRBV19 to TRBJ2-1, with TRBD2 matching over 12 bases. The CDR3 runs 15 residues. Germline CDR1 reads LNHDA; CDR2 reads SQIVND (reference sequence). V gave up 11 bases and J gave up 3 bases; unmatched junction bases: 8. CDR3 bases: TGTGCCGCAGGACTAGCGGGGAGTCTCTACAATGAGCAGTTCTTC. This translates into CAAGLAGSLYNEQFF.

The chain employs TRBV30 and TRBJ2-2, with a weak D call TRBD2 (5 bases). V was cut by 0 bases and J by 6 bases, with 8 bases left in between. CDR3 length: 13 residues. Germline values: CDR1 GTSNPN, CDR2 SVGIG (reference sequence). The CDR3 loop reads CAWSVQAAGELFF. In DNA form, the CDR3 reads TGTGCCTGGAGTGTTCAAGCGGCCGGGGAGCTGTTTTTT.

The rearrangement joins TRBV5-5 to TRBJ1-2; 9 nucleotides agree with TRBD1. The germline V gene has CDR1 SGHKS and CDR2 YYEKEE (reference sequence). The V segment lost 5 bases and the J segment 4 bases; nucleotides outside the gene matches: 12. This CDR3 has 16 residues. CDR3 sequence (DNA): TGTGCCAGCAGGCGGACCACAGGGGGCGGCTCCTATGGCTACACCTTC. Encoded protein: CASRRTTGGGSYGYTF.

The chain uses TRBV7-3 and TRBJ2-5; TRBD1 agrees at 9 bases. The CDR3 runs 15 residues. Germline trimming cut 4 bases from V and 5 bases from J; bases unmatched to any gene: 8. Germline V gene lookup returns CDR1 SGHTA and CDR2 FQGTGA. The CDR3 region is CASSSGQGVRETQYF. The CDR3 DNA reads as TGTGCCAGCAGCTCGGGACAGGGTGTGAGGGAGACCCAGTACTTC.

This chain joins TRBV2 and TRBJ2-5; possible D gene TRBD2, 5 bases. Germline CDR1 SNHLY, CDR2 FYNNEI. The CDR3 sequence is 13 residues long. The V and J ends lost 6 bases and 4 bases respectively, with 12 bases between them. The CDR3 spells CASRADLLETQYF. The CDR3 DNA reads TGTGCCAGCAGGGCGGACTTGCTAGAGACCCAGTACTTC.

The V call is TRBV7-3, the J call TRBJ1-2; D not resolved. The CDR3 is 15 amino acids. The germline gives CDR1 SGHTA, CDR2 FQGTGA. V lost 6 bases and J lost 6, with 20 bases in between. In nucleotides, the CDR3 is TGTGCCAGCAGTCAGAGGACGGGAAACCCAGATGGCTACACCTTC. It encodes CASSQRTGNPDGYTF.

This clone occurred once. The chain joins TRBV11-2 to TRBJ2-1; TRBD1 matches at 7 bases. The CDR3 loop spans 12 amino acids. V was clipped by 5 bases and J by 7 bases; unmatched bases: 2. Germline CDR1 reads SGHAT; CDR2 reads FQNNGV. Here the CDR3 reads CASSIQGNEQFF. For the CDR3, the DNA is TGTGCCAGCAGCATACAGGGGAATGAGCAGTTCTTC.

The CDR3 region has the DNA TGCGCCAGCAGCTATGGGACAGGGGGCGCTTCCTACGAGCAGTACTTC. Its protein product is CASSYGTGGASYEQYF. V usage is TRBV5-1 and J usage is TRBJ2-7; TRBD1 matches 12 bases. The trim removed 3 bases at V and 1 base at J, leaving 5 bases unmatched. The CDR3 spans 16 residues. From germline, CDR1 is SGHRS and CDR2 YFSETQ.

This chain links TRBV30 with TRBJ1-1, with 7 bases lining up with TRBD1. After removal of 4 bases from V and 1 base from J, the junction contained 0 bases not matched to a gene. The CDR3 is 12 residues long. In germline, CDR1 is GTSNPN, CDR2 SVGIG (reference sequence). In nucleotides, the CDR3 is TGTGCCTGGACAGGGGGGAACACTGAAGCTTTCTTT. Encoded protein: CAWTGGNTEAFF.

V gene TRBV15 combines with J gene TRBJ2-7, with D possibly TRBD2 on 5 matching bases. The CDR3 consists of 14 residues. The germline gives CDR1 LNHNV, CDR2 YYDKDF (reference sequence). Trimming pared 0 bases from V and 3 bases from J, leaving 9 bases between. CDR3 in amino acids: CATSRESGSYEQYF. DNA of the CDR3: TGTGCCACCAGCAGAGAGTCGGGAAGCTACGAGCAGTACTTC.